This TCR beta chain was sequenced for a study of T cell changes during pregnancy in multiple sclerosis. Trimming at V came to 0 bases and at J to 4 bases, leaving 2 bases not matched to a gene. The CDR3 consists of 15 residues. Germline V gene data show CDR1 as LGHNA and CDR2 as YSLEER. Sequencing was performed with immunoSEQ multiplex PCR; in TCRdb, only in-frame clones are kept and a portion is missing. The sample consists of approximately 70,000 clones, around 94% of them appearing once. V and J are TRBV4-3 and TRBJ2-2; TRBD2 matches at 7 bases. The sample here was CD4+ T cells from peripheral blood mononuclear cells, taken after pregnancy. This sequence originates from a female donor with multiple sclerosis, enrolled in a pregnancy study. For the CDR3, the DNA is TGCGCCAGCAGCCAAGACGGGAGGACCACCGGGGAGCTGTTTTTT. It translates to CASSQDGRTTGELFF.